The entry below describes one TCR beta chain. By sample share, this clonotype is medium-sized (0.01 to 0.1%). Its antigen is not yet known. Base qualities are not recorded, but no much larger clone differs from it by a single base. These data originate in a study of T-cell memory formation after mild COVID-19 (dated by TCRdb to 2020 to 2022). With regard to the full study: TCR sequence clusters from the two donors were found to be largely donor specific. The cohort was made up of two young adult volunteers, one female and one male, who were previously healthy. In a couple of donors, T-cell clones that expanded and contracted after mild COVID-19 were followed by sequencing TCRalpha and TCRbeta repertoires longitudinally. Study-wide findings and limitations: Clones contracting from day 15 to 85 had balanced CD4/CD8 phenotypes, while a second wave expanding from day 15 to 37 was biased towards CD4+. Some responding clones were found in pre-infection memory, which suggests that pre-existing cross-reactive memory T cells took part in the SARS-CoV-2 response. The second-wave clones that peaked on day 37 were not confirmed to be SARS-CoV-2 specific. Contracting CD4+ clones turned up mainly in the CM and EM memory subsets, whereas EMRA was where CD8+ clones were enriched. The study covered only two mild cases, and larger cohorts including severe cases with pre-infection samples were considered necessary.

The sequencer was an Illumina NovaSeq 6000. TCRalpha and TCRbeta cDNA libraries were constructed by 5'RACE with constant-segment primers, with sample barcodes and unique molecular identifiers being introduced. Trizol reagent was used to extract RNA from every sample. Amplification of the libraries took two PCR steps, and the second step added a second sample barcode plus Illumina TruSeq adapters. Libraries were sequenced on an Illumina NovaSeq with 2 x 150 bp paired-end reads. Per the original workflow: Reads were demultiplexed and collapsed into UMI-guided consensus sequences with migec v1.2.7. Using mixcr v2.1.11, UMI consensuses were aligned to TRA and TRB V and J templates and then assembled into clonotypes. A clonotype was counted as expanded or contracted only when both edgeR and NoisET called the clonotype significant, with the noise models trained on biological replicates. edgeR calls used a false discovery rate-adjusted p below 0.01 and a log2 fold-change threshold of 1. As an exploratory analysis of dynamics, PCA with hierarchical clustering was applied to max-normalized trajectories of the 1000 most abundant clonotypes. Each responding clone was given a CD4 or CD8 phenotype based on the CD4+ and CD8+ repertoires, which had been sequenced separately. The public reads were quality trimmed at Q25 with fastp and then assembled into clones with MiXCR by TCRdb, keeping productive beta chains. Duplicate CDR3 protein sequences are folded into a single record with the most common DNA and genes. TCRdb's processing, not the study's, gives the V and J calls here. The sample has about 13,000 distinct CDR3 sequences on record, more than 10% of them singletons. The ten largest clones capture roughly 53% of the sample.

PBMCs were isolated by Ficoll-Paque density gradient centrifugation. The CDR3 holds 19 amino acids from the cysteine to the phenylalanine. Solely the CDR3 DNA is kept, with 57 bases framed from the first base. Between the V and J ends, shortened by 6 bases and 0 bases respectively, the junction contains 25 bases. Based on the germline V gene, the CDR1 and CDR2 sequences are SGHAT and FQNNGV. The chain is made from TRBV11-2 and TRBJ2-3, with the D call perhaps TRBD1 or TRBD2, each one matching 5 bases. This receptor was identified in an adult woman who had mild COVID-19 (a few samples of this study predate the infection). The sample titles of this study are shuffled in the database, so cell type and time point are left out; the donor was told from shared clones. The sample was PBMCs or a T cell subset sorted from them (not recorded which). The DNA sequence follows: TGTGCCAGCAGTCTTGGTCTTCGGGCCCAGGGACGGAGCACAGATACGCAGTATTTT. This gives the protein CASSLGLRAQGRSTDTQYF.